This T cell receptor (beta chain) derives from a study of T-cell reconstitution after alpha-beta-depleted transplantation in children. Unique molecular identifiers were used in preparing the TCRbeta library. MiXCR, run by TCRdb on the PCR reads, gives a single entry per CDR3 protein. The sample records fewer than 550,000 distinct CDR3 sequences, over 9.5% being singletons. This clonotype was counted between two and nine times. No antigen is known for it. The CDR3 is made up of 14 amino acids. Germline V CDR1 and CDR2: SGHTA, FQGNSA. V was trimmed by 5 bases and J by 2 bases, leaving 13 bases between them. Study-wide results and caveats: Surviving thymic progenitors and recipient T cells were the source of high TCRbeta diversity at day 60 in some patients.

The sequence was collected from a female patient under 10 years old who had a stem cell transplant for aplastic anemia, so the T cells may come from the graft donor. The source was PBMCs, mostly from graft donor cells, collected 180 days after TCRalphabeta/CD19-depleted stem cell transplant. This chain links TRBV7-2 with TRBJ2-7; D not certain. CDR3 nucleotide sequence: TGTGCCAGCAGCCCTGCGCGGCTGGCCTACGAGCAGTACTTC. It is translated as CASSPARLAYEQYF.